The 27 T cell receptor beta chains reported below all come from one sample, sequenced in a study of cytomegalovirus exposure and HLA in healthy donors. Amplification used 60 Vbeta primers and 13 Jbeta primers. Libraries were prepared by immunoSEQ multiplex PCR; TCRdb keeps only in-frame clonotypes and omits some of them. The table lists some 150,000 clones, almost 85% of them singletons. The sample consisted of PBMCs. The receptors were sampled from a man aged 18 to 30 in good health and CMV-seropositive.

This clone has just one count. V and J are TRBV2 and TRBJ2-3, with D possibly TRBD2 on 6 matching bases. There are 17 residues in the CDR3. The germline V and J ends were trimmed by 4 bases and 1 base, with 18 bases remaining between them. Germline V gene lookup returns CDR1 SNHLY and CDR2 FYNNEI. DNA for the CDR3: TGTGCCAGCAGTGTCGAGACTAGATTCCCCGGCACAGATACGCAGTATTTT. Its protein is CASSVETRFPGTDTQYF.

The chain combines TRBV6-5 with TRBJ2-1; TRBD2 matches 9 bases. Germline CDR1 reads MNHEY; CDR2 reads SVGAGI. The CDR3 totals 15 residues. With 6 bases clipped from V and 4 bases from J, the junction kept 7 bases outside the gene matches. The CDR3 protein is CASRLSGSGYNEQFF. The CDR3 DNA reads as TGTGCCAGCAGACTTAGCGGGAGCGGGTACAATGAGCAGTTCTTC.

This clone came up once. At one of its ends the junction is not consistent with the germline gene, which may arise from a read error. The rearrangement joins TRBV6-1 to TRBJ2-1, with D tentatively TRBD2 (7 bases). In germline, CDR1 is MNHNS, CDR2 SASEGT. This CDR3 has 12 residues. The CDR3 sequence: CASYSGEGRLIF. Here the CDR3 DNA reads TGTGCCAGTTATTCAGGGGAGGGCCGTTTGATCTTC.

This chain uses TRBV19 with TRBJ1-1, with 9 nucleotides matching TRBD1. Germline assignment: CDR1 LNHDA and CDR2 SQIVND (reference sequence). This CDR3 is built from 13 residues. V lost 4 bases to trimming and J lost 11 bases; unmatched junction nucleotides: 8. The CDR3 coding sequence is TGTGCCAGTAGTAGGGCCGGACAGGGGAGCGCTTTCTTT. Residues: CASSRAGQGSAFF.

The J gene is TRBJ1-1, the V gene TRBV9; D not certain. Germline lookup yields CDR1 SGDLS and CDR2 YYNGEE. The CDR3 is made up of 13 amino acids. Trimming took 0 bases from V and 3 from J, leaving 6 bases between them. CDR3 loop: CASSVVQYTEAFF. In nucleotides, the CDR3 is TGTGCCAGCAGCGTAGTTCAGTACACTGAAGCTTTCTTT.

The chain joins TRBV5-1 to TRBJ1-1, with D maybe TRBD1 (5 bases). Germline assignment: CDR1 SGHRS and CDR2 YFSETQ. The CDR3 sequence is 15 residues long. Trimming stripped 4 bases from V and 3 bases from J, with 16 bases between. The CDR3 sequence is CASSPNPDSYTEAFF. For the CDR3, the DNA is TGCGCCAGCAGCCCCAATCCTGACAGCTACACTGAAGCTTTCTTT. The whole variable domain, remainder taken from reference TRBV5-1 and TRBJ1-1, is KAGVTQTPRYLIKTRGQQVTLSCSPISGHRSVSWYQQTPGQGLQFLFEYFSETQRNKGNFPGRFSGRQFSNSRSEMNVSTLELGDSALYLCASSPNPDSYTEAFFGQGTRLTVV.

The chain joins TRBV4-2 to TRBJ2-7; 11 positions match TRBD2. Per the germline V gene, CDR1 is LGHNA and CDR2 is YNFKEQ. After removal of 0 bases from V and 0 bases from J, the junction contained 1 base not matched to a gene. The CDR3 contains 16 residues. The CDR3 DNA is TGTGCCAGCAGCCAAGATACTAGCGGGAGCTCCTACGAGCAGTACTTC. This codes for CASSQDTSGSSYEQYF.

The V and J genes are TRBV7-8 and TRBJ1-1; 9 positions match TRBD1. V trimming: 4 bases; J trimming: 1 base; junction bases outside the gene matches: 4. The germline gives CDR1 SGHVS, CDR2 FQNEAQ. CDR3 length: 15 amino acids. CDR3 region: CASSSLDRGNTEAFF. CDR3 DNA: TGTGCCAGCAGCTCCCTGGACAGGGGGAACACTGAAGCTTTCTTT.

The CDR3 coding sequence is TGTGCCAGCAGCGTAGCACAGGTGGGGGAGCAGTACTTC. Translating it yields CASSVAQVGEQYF. V usage is TRBV9 and J usage is TRBJ2-7; perhaps TRBD1 as D (5 bases). There are 13 residues in the CDR3. Between the trimmed V and J ends, which lost 0 bases and 7 bases, there was a span of 11 bases. Germline V gene sequence: CDR1 SGDLS, CDR2 YYNGEE.

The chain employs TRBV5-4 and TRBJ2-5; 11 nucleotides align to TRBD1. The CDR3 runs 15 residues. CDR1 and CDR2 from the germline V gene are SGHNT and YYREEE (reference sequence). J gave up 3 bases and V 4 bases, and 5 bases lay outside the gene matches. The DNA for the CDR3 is TGTGCCAGCAGCAGGGGACAGGGGGAAAAAGAGACCCAGTACTTC. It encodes CASSRGQGEKETQYF. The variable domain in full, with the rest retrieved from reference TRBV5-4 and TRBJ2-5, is ETGVTQSPTHLIKTRGQQVTLRCSSQSGHNTVSWYQQALGQGPQFIFQYYREEENGRGNFPPRFSGLQFPNYSSELNVNALELDDSALYLCASSRGQGEKETQYFGPGTRLLVL.

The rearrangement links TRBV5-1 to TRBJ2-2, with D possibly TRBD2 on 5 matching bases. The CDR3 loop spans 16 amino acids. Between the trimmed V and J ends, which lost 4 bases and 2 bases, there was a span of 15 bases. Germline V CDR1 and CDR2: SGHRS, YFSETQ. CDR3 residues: CASSPSWPSNTGELFF. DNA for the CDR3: TGCGCCAGCAGCCCGTCCTGGCCTAGCAACACCGGGGAGCTGTTTTTT. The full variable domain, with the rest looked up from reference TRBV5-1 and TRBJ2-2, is KAGVTQTPRYLIKTRGQQVTLSCSPISGHRSVSWYQQTPGQGLQFLFEYFSETQRNKGNFPGRFSGRQFSNSRSEMNVSTLELGDSALYLCASSPSWPSNTGELFFGEGSRLTVL.

In DNA form, the CDR3 reads TGCGCCAGCAGCTTTCTGGGACAGGGGGACGACGAGCAGTACTTC. Encoded protein: CASSFLGQGDDEQYF. The chain couples TRBV5-1 to TRBJ2-7; 11 bases are shared with TRBD1. The CDR3 has 15 amino acids. The V gene end was trimmed by 2 bases and the J gene end by 5 bases; junction bases not matched to a gene: 6. Germline values: CDR1 SGHRS, CDR2 YFSETQ.

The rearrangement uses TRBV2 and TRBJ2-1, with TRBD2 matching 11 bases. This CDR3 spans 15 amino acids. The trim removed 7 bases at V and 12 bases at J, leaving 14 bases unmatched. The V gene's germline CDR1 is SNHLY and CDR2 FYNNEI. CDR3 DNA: TGTGCCAGCATCTCCTGGGTAGCGGGAGGGGGTGGGCAGTTCTTC. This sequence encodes CASISWVAGGGGQFF.

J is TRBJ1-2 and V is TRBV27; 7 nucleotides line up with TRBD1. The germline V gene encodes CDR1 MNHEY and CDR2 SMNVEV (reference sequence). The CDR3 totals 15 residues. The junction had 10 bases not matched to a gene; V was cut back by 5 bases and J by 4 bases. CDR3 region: CASSPPLTGLYGYTF. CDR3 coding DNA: TGTGCCAGCAGTCCCCCACTGACAGGGCTCTATGGCTACACCTTC.

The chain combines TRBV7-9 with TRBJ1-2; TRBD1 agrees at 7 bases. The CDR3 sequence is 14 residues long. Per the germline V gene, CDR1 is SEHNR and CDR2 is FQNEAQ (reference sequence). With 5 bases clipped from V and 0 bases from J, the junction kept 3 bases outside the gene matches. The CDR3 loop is CASSPGTANYGYTF. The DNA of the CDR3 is TGTGCCAGCAGCCCCGGGACAGCTAACTATGGCTACACCTTC.

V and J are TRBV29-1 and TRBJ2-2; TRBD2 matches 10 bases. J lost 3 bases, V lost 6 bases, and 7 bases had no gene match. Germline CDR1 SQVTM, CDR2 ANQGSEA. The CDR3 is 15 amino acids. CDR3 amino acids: CSVRRLAGDTGELFF. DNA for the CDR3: TGCAGCGTCCGAAGACTAGCGGGCGACACCGGGGAGCTGTTTTTT.

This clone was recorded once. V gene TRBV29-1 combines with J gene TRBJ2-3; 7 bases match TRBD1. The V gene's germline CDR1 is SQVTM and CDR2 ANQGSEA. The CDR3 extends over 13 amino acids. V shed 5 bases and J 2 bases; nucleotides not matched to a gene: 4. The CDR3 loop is CSVSGQYTDTQYF. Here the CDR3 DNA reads TGCAGCGTTTCGGGACAGTACACAGATACGCAGTATTTT.

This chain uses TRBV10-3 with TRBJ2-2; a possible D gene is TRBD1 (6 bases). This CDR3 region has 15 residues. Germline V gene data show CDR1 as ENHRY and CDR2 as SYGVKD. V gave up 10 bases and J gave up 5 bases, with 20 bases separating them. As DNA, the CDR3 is TGTGCCACCTGGTCCTCTGGACAGAGAACCGGGGAGCTGTTTTTT. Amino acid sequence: CATWSSGQRTGELFF.

The CDR3 DNA reads as TGTGCCAGCAGCTTGGGAGGACAGGGGAGAGCACCCCTCCACTTT. Translated: CASSLGGQGRAPLHF. The V gene is TRBV5-4, the J gene TRBJ1-6; 9 bases line up with TRBD1. From germline, CDR1 is SGHNT and CDR2 YYREEE (reference sequence). Trimming cost V 0 bases and J 11 bases; bases outside gene matches: 6. The CDR3 covers 15 residues.

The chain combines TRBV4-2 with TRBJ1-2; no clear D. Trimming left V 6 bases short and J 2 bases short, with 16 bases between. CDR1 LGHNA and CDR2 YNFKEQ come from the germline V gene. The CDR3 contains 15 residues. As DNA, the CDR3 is TGTGCCAGCAGTATTAACAATATTCAAAACTATGGCTACACCTTC. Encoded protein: CASSINNIQNYGYTF.

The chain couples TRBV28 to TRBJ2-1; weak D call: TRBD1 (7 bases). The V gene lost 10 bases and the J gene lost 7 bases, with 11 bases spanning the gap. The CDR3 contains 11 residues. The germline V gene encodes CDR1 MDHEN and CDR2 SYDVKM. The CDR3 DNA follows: TGTGCCACCCAGGGGGGAAATGAGCAGTTCTTC. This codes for CATQGGNEQFF. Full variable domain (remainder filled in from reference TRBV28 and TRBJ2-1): DVKVTQSSRYLVKRTGEKVFLECVQDMDHENMFWYRQDPGLGLRLIYFSYDVKMKEKGDIPEGYSVSREKKERFSLILESASTNQTSMYLCATQGGNEQFFGPGTRLTVL.

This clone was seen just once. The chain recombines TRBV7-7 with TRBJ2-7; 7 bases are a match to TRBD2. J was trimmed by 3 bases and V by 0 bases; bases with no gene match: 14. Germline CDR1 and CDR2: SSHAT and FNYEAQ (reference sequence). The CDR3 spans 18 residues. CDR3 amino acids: CASSLAVGGTHRRYEQYF. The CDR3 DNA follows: TGTGCCAGCAGCTTAGCAGTGGGAGGGACTCACCGGCGCTACGAGCAGTACTTC.

CDR3 sequence reads: CASSARLRGRSYEQYF. Here the CDR3 DNA reads TGTGCCAGCAGTGCCCGGTTGCGGGGGCGATCCTACGAGCAGTACTTC. J is TRBJ2-7 and V is TRBV6-1; possible D gene TRBD2, 7 bases. CDR3 length: 16 residues. Trimming pared 4 bases from V and 1 base from J, leaving 17 bases between. Germline V gene lookup returns CDR1 MNHNS and CDR2 SASEGT.

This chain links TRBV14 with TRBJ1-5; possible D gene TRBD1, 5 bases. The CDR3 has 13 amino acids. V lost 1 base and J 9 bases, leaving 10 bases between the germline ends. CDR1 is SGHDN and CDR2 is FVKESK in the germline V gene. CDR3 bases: TGTGCCAGCAGCCAAGTGCCCCAGGGGCCCCAGCATTTT. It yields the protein CASSQVPQGPQHF.

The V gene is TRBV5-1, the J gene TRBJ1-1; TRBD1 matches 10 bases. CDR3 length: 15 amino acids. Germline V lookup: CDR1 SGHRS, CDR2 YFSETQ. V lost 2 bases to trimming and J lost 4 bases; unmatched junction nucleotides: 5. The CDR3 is CASSFKTGGGTEAFF. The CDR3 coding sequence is TGCGCCAGCAGCTTCAAGACAGGGGGCGGCACTGAAGCTTTCTTT.

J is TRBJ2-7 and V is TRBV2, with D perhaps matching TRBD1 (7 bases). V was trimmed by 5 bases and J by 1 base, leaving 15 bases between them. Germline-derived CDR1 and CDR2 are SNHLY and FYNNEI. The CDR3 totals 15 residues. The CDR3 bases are TGTGCCAGCAGTTCTCAGGGGGGTAGTTCCTACGAGCAGTACTTC. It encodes CASSSQGGSSYEQYF.

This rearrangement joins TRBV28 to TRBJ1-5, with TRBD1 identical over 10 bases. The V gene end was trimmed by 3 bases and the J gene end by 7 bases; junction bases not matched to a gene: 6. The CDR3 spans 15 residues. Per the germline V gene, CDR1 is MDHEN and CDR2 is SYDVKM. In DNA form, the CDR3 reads TGTGCCAGCAGTTTGGACAGGGGGAAAAGACAGCCCCAGCATTTT. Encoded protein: CASSLDRGKRQPQHF.